This T cell receptor beta chain was captured in a study of OX40 agonist ivuxolimab in advanced cancers. Regarding the research as a whole: Ivuxolimab was a fully human IgG2 agonistic monoclonal antibody targeting the costimulatory receptor OX40 (CD134). Partial responses occurred in three dose-escalation patients: two with cutaneous melanoma and one with hepatocellular carcinoma. The paper reports the monotherapy dose-escalation portion (N of about 54 patients) of the phase I ivuxolimab trial. Intravenous ivuxolimab was administered to patients every 2 weeks at six dose levels: 0.01, 0.1, 0.3, 1.5, 3 and 10 mg/kg. The purpose of peripheral TCRbeta sequencing was to test whether ivuxolimab changed TCR sequence diversity and led to clonal T-cell expansion. Of the approximately 54 patients in dose escalation, about 20 had hepatocellular carcinoma, about 15 had melanoma, 9 had renal cell carcinoma and 9 had head and neck cancer. In the dose-escalation cohort, roughly 82% of patients were male, and the mean age was approximately 60 years with a range of about 20 to 79. Prior anti-PD-1, anti-PD-L1 or anti-CTLA-4 therapy was permitted, and approximately 40% of dose-escalation patients had received checkpoint inhibitors.

Comment on this clone: It lacks a known antigen. No base-level quality is on record; no much larger clone is a single base apart.

Ends trimmed: V by 9 bases, J by 7 bases; bases unmatched to a gene: 9. Spanning cysteine to phenylalanine, the CDR3 consists of 14 amino acids. Only CDR3 DNA is held: 42 bases, read in frame from base 1. According to the germline V gene, CDR1 reads SGHNT and CDR2 reads YENEEA. The trial excluded patients who had a history of autoimmune disease or were on systemic immunosuppression. Peripheral blood for TCR sequencing was collected from all dose cohorts at baseline, on cycle 4 day 1, and on cycle 7 day 1. The samples were drawn from a first-in-human, open-label, multicenter phase I dose-escalation trial of ivuxolimab. Adults with locally advanced or metastatic melanoma, renal cell, hepatocellular, or head and neck squamous cell carcinoma were enrolled in the trial. Before TCR sequencing, CD4+ T cells and CD8+ T cells were sorted from peripheral blood as separate populations. Points the paper makes about the study in general: At doses from 0.1 to 3.0 mg/kg, clonal expansion was seen in both CD4+ and CD8+ blood T cells between baseline and week 6. Low levels of normalized T-cell clonal expansion were also seen in some patients who did not respond. The antigen specificity of the peripheral T cells that underwent clonal expansion was not determined. After ivuxolimab, more expanded clones were found on average in CD8+ T cells than in CD4+ T cells. Partial responders in the 0.1-3.0 mg/kg groups had among the lowest normalized peripheral clonal expansion, especially among CD8+ T cells.

Genomic DNA was extracted from sorted cells for sequencing of the TCRbeta CDR3 region. The immunoSEQ Assay was used for sequencing of TCRbeta CDR3 regions. Drawn from immuneACCESS, this table holds only the in-frame rearrangements with V and J called that TCRdb kept. Clones are partly lost; checked studies trace under half to an unresolved V gene and leave the rest unexplained. The sample records approximately 100,000 clones, around 90% of which are singletons. Around 0.76% of the sample lies in the top ten. Sequenced here: CD4+ or CD8+ T cells sorted from blood, sampled in a trial of the OX40 agonist ivuxolimab. The receptor chain draws on TRBV11-3 and TRBJ2-3; TRBD2 aligns with 11 central bases. This TCR was recovered from an adult with an advanced solid tumor such as melanoma, head and neck, liver or kidney cancer. The nucleotides read TGTGCCAGACAAACTAGCGGGGGCCGGTATACGCAGTATTTT. Its protein is CARQTSGGRYTQYF.